This T cell receptor beta chain derives from a study of CXCR3-negative and CXCR3-positive naive CD8 T cells. Study-level background: Overall TRB read output was roughly 130 million, and each library contained about 1.5 +/- 0.3 million reads. Whole-study findings and limits: Diversity proved comparably high across both naive subsets and much lower in memory CD8+ cells. TRBV-TRBJ usage matched between naive CXCR3-negative and CXCR3-positive cells but not between memory cells. Fresh PBMCs served for most assays, and CXCR3 expression fell partially after cryopreservation.

It was by 5' RACE with UMI labels that the TRB cDNA libraries were prepared. TCRdb re-analyzed the 5' RACE reads; it lists each CDR3 protein once, without DNA. This sample's table has about 40,000 distinct CDR3 sequences. As regards this clonotype: Its antigen is not identified.

The CDR3 sequence is 16 residues long. The chain joins TRBV12-3 or TRBV12-4 to TRBJ1-1; the TCRdb D gene call, TRBD1, has no DNA to confirm it. Sequences were obtained from memory CD8+ T cells from blood. This clonotype was sampled from a human donor in good health. Some clones in this sample may be carry-over from other donors' samples. CDR3 in amino acids: CASSWAGQGLNTEAFF.